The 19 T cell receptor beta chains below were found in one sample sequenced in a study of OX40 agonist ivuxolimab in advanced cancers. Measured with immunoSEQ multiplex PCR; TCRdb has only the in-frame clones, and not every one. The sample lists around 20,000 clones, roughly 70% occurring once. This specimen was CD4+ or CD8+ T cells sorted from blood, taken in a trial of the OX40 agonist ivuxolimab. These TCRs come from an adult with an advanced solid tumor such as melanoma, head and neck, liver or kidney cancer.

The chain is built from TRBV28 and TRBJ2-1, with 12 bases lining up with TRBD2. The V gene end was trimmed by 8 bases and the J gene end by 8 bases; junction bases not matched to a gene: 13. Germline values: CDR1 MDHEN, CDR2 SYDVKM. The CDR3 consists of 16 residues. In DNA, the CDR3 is TGTGCCAGCTCTCTACTCAGACTAGCGGGAGAGGATGAGCAGTTCTTC. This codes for CASSLLRLAGEDEQFF.

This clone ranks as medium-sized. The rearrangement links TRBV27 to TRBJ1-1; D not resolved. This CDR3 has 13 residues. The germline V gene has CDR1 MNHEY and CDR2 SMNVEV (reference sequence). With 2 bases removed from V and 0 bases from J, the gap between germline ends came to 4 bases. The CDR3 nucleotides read TGTGCCAGCAGTTTAAACTTGAACACTGAAGCTTTCTTT. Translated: CASSLNLNTEAFF.

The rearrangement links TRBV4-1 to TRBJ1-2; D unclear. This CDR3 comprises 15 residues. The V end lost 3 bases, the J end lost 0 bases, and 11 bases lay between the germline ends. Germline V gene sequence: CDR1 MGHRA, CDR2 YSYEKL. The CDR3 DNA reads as TGCGCCAGCAGCCAGGAGTTGGTAGCTAACTATGGCTACACCTTC. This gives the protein CASSQELVANYGYTF.

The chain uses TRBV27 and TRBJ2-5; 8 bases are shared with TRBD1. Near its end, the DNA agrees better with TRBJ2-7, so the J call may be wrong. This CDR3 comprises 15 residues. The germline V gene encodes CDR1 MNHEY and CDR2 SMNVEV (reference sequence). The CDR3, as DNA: TGTGCCAGCAGTCCCCGGACAGGGTCGGACTACGAGCAGTACTTC. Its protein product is CASSPRTGSDYEQYF.

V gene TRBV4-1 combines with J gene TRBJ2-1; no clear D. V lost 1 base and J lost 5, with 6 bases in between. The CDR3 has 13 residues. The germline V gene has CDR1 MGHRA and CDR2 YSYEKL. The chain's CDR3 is CASSQASHNEQFF. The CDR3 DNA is TGCGCCAGCAGCCAAGCTAGTCACAATGAGCAGTTCTTC.

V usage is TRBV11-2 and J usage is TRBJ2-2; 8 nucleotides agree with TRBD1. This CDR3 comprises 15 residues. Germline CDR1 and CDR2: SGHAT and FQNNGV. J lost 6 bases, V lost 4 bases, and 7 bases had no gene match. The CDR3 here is CASSSFRGLPGELFF. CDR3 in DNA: TGTGCCAGCAGCTCATTCAGGGGGCTACCCGGGGAGCTGTTTTTT.

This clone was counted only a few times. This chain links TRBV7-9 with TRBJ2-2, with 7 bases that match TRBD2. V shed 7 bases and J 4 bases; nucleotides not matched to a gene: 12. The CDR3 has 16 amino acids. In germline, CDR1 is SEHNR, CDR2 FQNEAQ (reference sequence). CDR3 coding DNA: TGTGCCAGCAAAGCGGTGGCGGGGGAAGCCACCGGGGAGCTGTTTTTT. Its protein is CASKAVAGEATGELFF.

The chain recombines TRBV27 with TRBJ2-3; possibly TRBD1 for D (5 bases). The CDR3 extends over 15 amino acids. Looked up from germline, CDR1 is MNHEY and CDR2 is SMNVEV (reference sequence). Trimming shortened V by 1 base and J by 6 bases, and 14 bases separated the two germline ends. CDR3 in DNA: TGTGCCAGCAGTTTATTAACTGGGGCTCGGGATACGCAGTATTTT. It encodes CASSLLTGARDTQYF.

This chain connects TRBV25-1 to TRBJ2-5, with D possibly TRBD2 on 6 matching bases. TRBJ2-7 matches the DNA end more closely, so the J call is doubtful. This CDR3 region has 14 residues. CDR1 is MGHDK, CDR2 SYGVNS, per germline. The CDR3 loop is CASSLGGISYEQYF. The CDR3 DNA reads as TGTGCCAGCAGTCTTGGGGGGATATCCTACGAGCAGTACTTC.

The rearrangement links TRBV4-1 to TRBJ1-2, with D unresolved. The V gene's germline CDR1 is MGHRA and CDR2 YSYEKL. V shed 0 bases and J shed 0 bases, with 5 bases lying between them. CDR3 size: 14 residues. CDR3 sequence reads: CASSQDPANYGYTF. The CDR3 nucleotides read TGCGCCAGCAGCCAAGATCCGGCTAACTATGGCTACACCTTC.

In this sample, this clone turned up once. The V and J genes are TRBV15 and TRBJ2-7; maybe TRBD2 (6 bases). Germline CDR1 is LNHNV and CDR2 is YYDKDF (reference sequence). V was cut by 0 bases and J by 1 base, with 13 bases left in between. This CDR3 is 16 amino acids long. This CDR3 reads CATSRERTGVSYEQYF. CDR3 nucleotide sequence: TGTGCCACCAGCAGAGAGAGGACGGGAGTTTCCTACGAGCAGTACTTC.

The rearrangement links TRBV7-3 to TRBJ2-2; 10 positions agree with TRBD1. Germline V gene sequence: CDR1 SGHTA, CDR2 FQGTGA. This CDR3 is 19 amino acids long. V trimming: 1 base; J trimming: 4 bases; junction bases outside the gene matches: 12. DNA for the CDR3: TGTGCCAGCAGCTTAATCCCGGGGACAGGGGCCGGTCCCACCGGGGAGCTGTTTTTT. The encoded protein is CASSLIPGTGAGPTGELFF.

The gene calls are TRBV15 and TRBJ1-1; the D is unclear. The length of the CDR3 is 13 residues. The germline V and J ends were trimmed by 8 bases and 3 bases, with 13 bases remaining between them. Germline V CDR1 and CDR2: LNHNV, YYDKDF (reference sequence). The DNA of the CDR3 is TGTGCCACCCAGATGGCGCGGGACACTGAAGCTTTCTTT. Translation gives CATQMARDTEAFF. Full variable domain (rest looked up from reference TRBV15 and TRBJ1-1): DAMVIQNPRYQVTQFGKPVTLSCSQTLNHNVMYWYQQKSSQAPKLLFHYYDKDFNNEADTPDNFQSRRPNTSFCFLDIRSPGLGDTAMYLCATQMARDTEAFFGQGTRLTVV.

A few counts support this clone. The DNA of the CDR3 is TGTGCCAGCAGGGCGGGACTAGCGGTCAATGAGCAGTTCTTC. Amino acids: CASRAGLAVNEQFF. J is TRBJ2-1 and V is TRBV6-1; 11 nucleotides agree with TRBD2. Germline assignment: CDR1 MNHNS and CDR2 SASEGT. There are 14 residues in the CDR3. V lost 6 bases to trimming and J lost 6 bases; unmatched junction nucleotides: 4.

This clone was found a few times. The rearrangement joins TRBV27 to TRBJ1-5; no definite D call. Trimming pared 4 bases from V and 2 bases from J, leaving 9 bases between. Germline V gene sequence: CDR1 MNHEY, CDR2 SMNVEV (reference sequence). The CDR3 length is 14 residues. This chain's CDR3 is CASSSLRGNQPQHF. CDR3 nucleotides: TGTGCCAGCAGTTCCCTAAGAGGCAATCAGCCCCAGCATTTT.

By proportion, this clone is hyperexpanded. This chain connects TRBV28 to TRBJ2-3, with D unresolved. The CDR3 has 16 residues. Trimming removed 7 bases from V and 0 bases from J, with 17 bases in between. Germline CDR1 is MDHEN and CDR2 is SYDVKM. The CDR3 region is CASMHSGQPSTDTQYF. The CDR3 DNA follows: TGTGCCAGCATGCACTCCGGGCAGCCTAGCACAGATACGCAGTATTTT.

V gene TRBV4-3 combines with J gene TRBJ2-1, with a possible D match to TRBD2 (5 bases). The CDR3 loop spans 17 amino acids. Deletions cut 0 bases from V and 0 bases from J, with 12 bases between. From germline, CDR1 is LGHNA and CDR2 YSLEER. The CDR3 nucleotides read TGCGCCAGCAGCCAAGATCCTTGGGAGAGCTCCTACAATGAGCAGTTCTTC. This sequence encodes CASSQDPWESSYNEQFF.

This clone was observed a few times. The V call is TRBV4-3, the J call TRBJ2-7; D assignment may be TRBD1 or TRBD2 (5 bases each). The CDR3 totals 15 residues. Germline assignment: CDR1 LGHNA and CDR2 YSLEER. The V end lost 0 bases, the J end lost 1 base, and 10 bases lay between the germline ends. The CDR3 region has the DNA TGCGCCAGCAGCCAAGATCAGGGAGAGTCCTACGAGCAGTACTTC. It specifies CASSQDQGESYEQYF.

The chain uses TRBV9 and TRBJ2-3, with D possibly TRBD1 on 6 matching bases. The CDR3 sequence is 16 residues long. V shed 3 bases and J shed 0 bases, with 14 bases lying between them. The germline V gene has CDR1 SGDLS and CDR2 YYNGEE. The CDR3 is CASSGGQILSTDTQYF. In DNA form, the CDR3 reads TGTGCCAGCAGCGGAGGACAGATACTTAGCACAGATACGCAGTATTTT.